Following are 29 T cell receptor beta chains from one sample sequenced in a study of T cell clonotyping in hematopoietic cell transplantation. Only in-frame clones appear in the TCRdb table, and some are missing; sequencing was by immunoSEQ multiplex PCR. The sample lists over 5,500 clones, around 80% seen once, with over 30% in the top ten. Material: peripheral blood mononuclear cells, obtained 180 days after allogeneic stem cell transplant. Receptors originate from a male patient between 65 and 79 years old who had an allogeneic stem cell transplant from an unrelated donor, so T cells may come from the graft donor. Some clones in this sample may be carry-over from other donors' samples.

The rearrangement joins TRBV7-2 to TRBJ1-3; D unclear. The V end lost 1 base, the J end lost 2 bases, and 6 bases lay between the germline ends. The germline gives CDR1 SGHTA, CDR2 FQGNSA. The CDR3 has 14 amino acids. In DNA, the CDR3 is TGTGCCAGCAGCTTAGTAAGGGCTGGAAACACCATATATTTT. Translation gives CASSLVRAGNTIYF.

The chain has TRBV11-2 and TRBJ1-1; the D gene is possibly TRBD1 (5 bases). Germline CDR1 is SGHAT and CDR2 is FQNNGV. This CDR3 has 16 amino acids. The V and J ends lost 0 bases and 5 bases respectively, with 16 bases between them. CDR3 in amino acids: CASSLEFGARRTEAFF. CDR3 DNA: TGTGCCAGCAGCTTAGAATTCGGGGCTCGGCGGACTGAAGCTTTCTTT.

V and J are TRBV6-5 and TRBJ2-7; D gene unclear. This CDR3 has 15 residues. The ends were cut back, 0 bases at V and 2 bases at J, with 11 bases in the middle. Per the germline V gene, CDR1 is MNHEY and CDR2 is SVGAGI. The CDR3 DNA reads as TGTGCCAGCAGTTACTCTTTTGCCAGAGCCTACGAGCAGTACTTC. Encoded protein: CASSYSFARAYEQYF.

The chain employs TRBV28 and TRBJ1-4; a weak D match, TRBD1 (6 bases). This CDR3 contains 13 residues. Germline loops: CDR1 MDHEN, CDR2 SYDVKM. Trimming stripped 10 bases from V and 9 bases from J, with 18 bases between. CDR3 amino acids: CATRGGSIKKLFF. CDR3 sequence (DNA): TGTGCCACCAGAGGGGGTTCGATTAAAAAACTGTTTTTT.

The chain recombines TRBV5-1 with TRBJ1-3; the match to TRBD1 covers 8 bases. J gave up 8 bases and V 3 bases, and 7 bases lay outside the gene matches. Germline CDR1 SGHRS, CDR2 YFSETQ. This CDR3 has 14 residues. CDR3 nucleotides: TGCGCCAGCAGCTCGCAGGGGGCGGGGGACACCATATATTTT. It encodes CASSSQGAGDTIYF.

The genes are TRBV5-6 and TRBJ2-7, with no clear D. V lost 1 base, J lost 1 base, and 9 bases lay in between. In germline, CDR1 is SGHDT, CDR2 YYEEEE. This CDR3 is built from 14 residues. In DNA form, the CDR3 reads TGTGCCAGCAGCTTGTTGCAGGTTTCCTACGAGCAGTACTTC. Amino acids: CASSLLQVSYEQYF.

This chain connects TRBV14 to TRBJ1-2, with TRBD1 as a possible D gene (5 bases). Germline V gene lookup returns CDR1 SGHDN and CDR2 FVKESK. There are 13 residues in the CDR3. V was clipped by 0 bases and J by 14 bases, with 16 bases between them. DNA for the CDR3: TGTGCCAGCAGCCAAGACCGGTCTGCGGGGCGAACCTTC. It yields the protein CASSQDRSAGRTF.

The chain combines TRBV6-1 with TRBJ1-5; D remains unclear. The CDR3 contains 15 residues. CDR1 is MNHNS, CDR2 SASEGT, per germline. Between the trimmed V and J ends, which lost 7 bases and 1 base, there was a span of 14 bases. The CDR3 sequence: CASIEWPISNQPQHF. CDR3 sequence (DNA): TGTGCCAGCATCGAGTGGCCGATAAGCAATCAGCCCCAGCATTTT.

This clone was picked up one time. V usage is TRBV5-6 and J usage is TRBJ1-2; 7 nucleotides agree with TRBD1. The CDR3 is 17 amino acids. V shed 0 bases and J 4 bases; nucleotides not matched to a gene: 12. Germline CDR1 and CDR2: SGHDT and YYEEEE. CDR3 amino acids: CASSLVWRDRKGYGYTF. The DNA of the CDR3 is TGTGCCAGCAGCTTGGTCTGGCGGGACAGAAAAGGCTATGGCTACACCTTC.

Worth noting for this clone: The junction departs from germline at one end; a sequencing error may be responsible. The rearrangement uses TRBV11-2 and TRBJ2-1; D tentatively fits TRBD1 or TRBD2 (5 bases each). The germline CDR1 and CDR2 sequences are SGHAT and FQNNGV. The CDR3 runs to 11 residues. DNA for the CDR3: TGTGCCAGCAGTTCCCTCGGGGCTGAGATCTTC. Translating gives CASSSLGAEIF.

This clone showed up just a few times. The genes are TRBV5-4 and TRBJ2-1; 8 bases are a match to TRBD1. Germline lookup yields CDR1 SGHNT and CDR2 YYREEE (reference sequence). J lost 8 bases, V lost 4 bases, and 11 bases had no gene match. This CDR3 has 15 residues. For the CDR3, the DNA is TGTGCCAGCAGCCCCCTAGCAGGGGGCTTGGATGAGCAGTTCTTC. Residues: CASSPLAGGLDEQFF.

CDR3 in DNA: TGTGCCAGCGCAGGGAGACAGAGATGGGACTACACCTTC. It is translated as CASAGRQRWDYTF. This rearrangement joins TRBV6-5 to TRBJ1-2; possible D gene TRBD1, 5 bases. This CDR3 has 13 amino acids. The germline gives CDR1 MNHEY, CDR2 SVGAGI. With 8 bases removed from V and 10 bases from J, the gap between germline ends came to 20 bases.

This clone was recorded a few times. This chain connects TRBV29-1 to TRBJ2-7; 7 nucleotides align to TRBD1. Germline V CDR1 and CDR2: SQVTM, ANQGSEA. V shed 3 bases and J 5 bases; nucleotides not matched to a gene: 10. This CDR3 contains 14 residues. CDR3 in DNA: TGCAGCGTTGAGAAGGGGGCGGGCCAGAACGAGCAGTACTTC. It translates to CSVEKGAGQNEQYF.

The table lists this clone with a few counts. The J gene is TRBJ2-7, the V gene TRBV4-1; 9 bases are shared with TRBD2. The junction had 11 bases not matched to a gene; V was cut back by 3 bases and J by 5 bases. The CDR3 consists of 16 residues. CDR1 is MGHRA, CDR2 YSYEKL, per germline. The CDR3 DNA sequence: TGCGCCAGCAGCCAGTATATTAGCGGGAGTTTCGACGAGCAGTACTTC. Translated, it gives CASSQYISGSFDEQYF.

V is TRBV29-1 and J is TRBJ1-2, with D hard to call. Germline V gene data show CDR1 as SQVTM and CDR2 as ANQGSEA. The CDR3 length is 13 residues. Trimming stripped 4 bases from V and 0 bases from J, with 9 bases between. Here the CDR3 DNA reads TGCAGCGTTGTGCCCTGGCCTAACTATGGCTACACCTTC. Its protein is CSVVPWPNYGYTF.

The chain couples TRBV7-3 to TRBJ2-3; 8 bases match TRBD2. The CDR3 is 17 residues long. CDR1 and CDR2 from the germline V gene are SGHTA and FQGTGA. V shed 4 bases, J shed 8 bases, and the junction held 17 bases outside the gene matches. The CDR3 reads CASSSNGGASGYTTQYF. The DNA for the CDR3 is TGTGCCAGCAGCTCTAACGGGGGGGCTAGCGGATACACTACGCAGTATTTT.

CDR3 coding DNA: TGTGCCAGCGGGGCAGCTCAAAATCAGCCCCAGCATTTT. This translates into CASGAAQNQPQHF. The chain joins TRBV28 to TRBJ1-5, with D perhaps TRBD1 (5 bases). Trimming cost V 8 bases and J 4 bases, with 12 bases left between them. Germline-derived CDR1 and CDR2 are MDHEN and SYDVKM. This CDR3 region has 13 residues.

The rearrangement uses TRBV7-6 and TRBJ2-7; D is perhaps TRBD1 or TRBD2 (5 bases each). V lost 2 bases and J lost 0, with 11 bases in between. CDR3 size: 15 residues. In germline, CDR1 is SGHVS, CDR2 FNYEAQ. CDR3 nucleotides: TGTGCCAGCAGCTTACTGGGGGAGAGCTCCTACGAGCAGTACTTC. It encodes CASSLLGESSYEQYF.

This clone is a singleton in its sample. CDR3 nucleotides: TGCGCCAGCAGCCTCTACAGGGGGCAGGTCACTGAAGCTTTCTTT. Translated, it gives CASSLYRGQVTEAFF. This chain links TRBV4-3 with TRBJ1-1, with 9 bases fitting TRBD1. There are 15 residues in the CDR3. Trimming removed 4 bases from V and 4 bases from J; junction bases left unmatched: 7. Germline CDR1 and CDR2: LGHNA and YSLEER.

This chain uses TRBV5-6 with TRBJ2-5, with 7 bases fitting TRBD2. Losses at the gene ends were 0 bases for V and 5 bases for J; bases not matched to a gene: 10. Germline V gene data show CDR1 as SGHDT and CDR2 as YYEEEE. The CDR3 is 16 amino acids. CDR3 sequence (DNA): TGTGCCAGCAGCTTGGAAAATGCCGGGAGGAGGGAGACCCAGTACTTC. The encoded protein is CASSLENAGRRETQYF.

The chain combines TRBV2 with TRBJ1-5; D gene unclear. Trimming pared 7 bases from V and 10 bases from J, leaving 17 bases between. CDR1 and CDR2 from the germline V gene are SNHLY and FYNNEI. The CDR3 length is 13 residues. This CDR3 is CASKEDYHIPQHF. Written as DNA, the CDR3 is TGTGCCAGCAAGGAGGACTATCACATACCCCAGCATTTT.

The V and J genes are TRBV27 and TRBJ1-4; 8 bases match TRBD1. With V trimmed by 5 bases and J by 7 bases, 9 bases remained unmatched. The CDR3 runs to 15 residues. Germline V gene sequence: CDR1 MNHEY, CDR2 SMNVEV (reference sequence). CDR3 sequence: CASSPTTGAREKLFF. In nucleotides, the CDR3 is TGTGCCAGCAGTCCCACGACAGGGGCTCGTGAAAAACTGTTTTTT.

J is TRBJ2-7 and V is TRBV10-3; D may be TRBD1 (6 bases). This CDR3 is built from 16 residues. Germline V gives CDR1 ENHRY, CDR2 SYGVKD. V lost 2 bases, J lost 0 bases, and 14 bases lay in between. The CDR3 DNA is TGTGCCATCAGTGAGAAGGGGGTTGGGACCTCCTACGAGCAGTACTTC. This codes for CAISEKGVGTSYEQYF.

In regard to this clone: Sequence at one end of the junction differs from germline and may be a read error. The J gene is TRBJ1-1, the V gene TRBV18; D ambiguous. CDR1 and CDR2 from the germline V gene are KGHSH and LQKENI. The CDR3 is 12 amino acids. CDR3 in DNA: TGTGCCAGCTCCCCACAGCACACTGAAGCTTTCTTT. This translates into CASSPQHTEAFF.

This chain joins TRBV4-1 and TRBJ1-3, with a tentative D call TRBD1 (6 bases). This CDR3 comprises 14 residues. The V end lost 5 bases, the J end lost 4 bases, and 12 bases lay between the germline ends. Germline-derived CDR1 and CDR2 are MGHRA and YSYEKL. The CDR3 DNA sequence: TGCGCCAGCAGCTCCCAGGGGTCCGGAAACACCATATATTTT. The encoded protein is CASSSQGSGNTIYF.

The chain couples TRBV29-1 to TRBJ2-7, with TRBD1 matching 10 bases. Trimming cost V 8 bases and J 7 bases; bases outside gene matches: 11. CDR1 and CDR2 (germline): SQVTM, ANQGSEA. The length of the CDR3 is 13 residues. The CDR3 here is CSSGTGDFSEQYF. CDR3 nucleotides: TGCAGCTCCGGGACAGGGGATTTCAGTGAGCAGTACTTC.

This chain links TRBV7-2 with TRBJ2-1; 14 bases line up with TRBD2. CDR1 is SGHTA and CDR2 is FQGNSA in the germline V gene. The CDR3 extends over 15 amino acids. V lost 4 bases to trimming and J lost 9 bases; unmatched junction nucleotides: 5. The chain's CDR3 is CASSWTSGRMAEQFF. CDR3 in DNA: TGTGCCAGCAGCTGGACTAGCGGGAGGATGGCTGAGCAGTTCTTC.

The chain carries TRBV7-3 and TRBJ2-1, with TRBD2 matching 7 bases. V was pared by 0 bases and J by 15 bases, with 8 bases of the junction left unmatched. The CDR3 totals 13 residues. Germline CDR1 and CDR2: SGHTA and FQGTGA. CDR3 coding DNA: TGTGCCAGCAGCTTAACCCCAGCGGGAATGGCGTTCTTC. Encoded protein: CASSLTPAGMAFF.

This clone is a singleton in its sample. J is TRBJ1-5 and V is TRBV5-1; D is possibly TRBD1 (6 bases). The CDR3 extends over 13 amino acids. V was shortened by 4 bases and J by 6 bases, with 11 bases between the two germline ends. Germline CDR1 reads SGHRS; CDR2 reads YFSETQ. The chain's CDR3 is CASSPGVGQPQHF. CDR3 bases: TGCGCCAGCAGCCCAGGGGTTGGTCAGCCCCAGCATTTT.